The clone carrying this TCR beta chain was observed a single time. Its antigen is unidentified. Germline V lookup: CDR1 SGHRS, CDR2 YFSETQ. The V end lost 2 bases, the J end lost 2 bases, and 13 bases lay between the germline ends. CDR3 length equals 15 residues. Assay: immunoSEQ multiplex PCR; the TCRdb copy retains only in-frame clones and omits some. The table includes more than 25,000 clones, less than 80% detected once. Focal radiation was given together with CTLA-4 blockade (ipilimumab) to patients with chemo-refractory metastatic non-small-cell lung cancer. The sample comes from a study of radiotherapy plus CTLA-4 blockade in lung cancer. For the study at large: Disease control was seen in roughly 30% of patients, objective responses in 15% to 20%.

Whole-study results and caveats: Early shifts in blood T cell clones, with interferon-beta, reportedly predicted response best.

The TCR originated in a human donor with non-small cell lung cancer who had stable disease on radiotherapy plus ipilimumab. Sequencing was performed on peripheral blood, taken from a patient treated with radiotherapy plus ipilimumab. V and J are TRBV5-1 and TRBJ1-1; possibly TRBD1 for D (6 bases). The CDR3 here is CASSLHRVPNTEAFF. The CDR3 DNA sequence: TGCGCCAGCAGCTTACACAGGGTTCCCAACACTGAAGCTTTCTTT.